This is a list of T cell receptor beta chains from one sample in a study of early stage breast cancer tumors. TCRdb's table, derived via immunoSEQ multiplex PCR, lists solely in-frame clones and lacks some. Here the sample spans around 53,000 clones, under 95% being singletons. The source material was blood. These receptors all stem from a person aged 70 to 85 with breast cancer. Both conserved end residues are part of each CDR3. D genes are given only for firm matches. For some rows the clone size is stated as once, few or many, or as a class when expanded; others skip it.

j_call | d_call | v_call | clone_size | cdr3_nt | cdr3_aa
TRBJ1-2 | TRBD1 | TRBV7-9 | once | TGTGCCAGCAGCTTAGCGGGGACAGGGTCGAGCTACACCTTC | CASSLAGTGSSYTF
TRBJ1-4 | TRBD1 | TRBV19 | . | TGTGCCAGTAGTATGGGACAGGGGGCGCGGGGTAATGAAAAACTGTTTTTT | CASSMGQGARGNEKLFF
TRBJ2-7 | . | TRBV18 | . | TGTGCCAGCTCCCCTCGACAGCCCGAGCAGTACTTC | CASSPRQPEQYF
TRBJ2-2 | TRBD2 | TRBV9 | . | TGTGCCAGCAGCGTATGGTCTAGCGGGGGCACCCCGAACACCGGGGAGCTGTTTTTT | CASSVWSSGGTPNTGELFF
TRBJ2-1 | TRBD2 | TRBV7-3 | . | TGTGCCAGCAGCTCCTTAGCGGGAACCGATGAGCAGTTCTTC | CASSSLAGTDEQFF
TRBJ2-3 | TRBD2 | TRBV10-1 | . | TGCGCCAGCAGTGAAACTAGCGGGGCGGGGGATACGCAGTATTTT | CASSETSGAGDTQYF
TRBJ1-6 | . | TRBV4-1 | . | TGCGCCAGCAGCCTCCCCTCAGGGGAGGGTTCACCCCTCCACTTT | CASSLPSGEGSPLHF
TRBJ2-7 | . | TRBV10-3 | . | TGTGCCATCATGGAGACGCAAGCCTACGAGCAGTACTTC | CAIMETQAYEQYF
TRBJ2-3 | . | TRBV28 | . | TGTGCCAGCAGTTTCGCGGGTGGGACAGATACGCAGTATTTT | CASSFAGGTDTQYF
TRBJ1-3 | . | TRBV5-1 | . | TGCGCCAGCAGCGGGACATCCTCTGGAAACACCATATATTTT | CASSGTSSGNTIYF
TRBJ2-7 | TRBD2 | TRBV10-3 | few | TGTGCCATCAGTGAGGCGGGGGGTTTGGACGAGCAGTACTTC | CAISEAGGLDEQYF
TRBJ2-1 | . | TRBV11-3 | . | TGTGCCAGCAGCTTATGGGCAGTGGAGTTCTTC | CASSLWAVEFF
TRBJ2-7 | TRBD1 | TRBV2 | . | TGTGCCAGCAGTGAGGACAGGGGCTACGAGCAGTACTTC | CASSEDRGYEQYF
TRBJ2-5 | TRBD2 | TRBV4-1 | . | TGCGCCAGCAGCCCATTCCGCTTGACGGGAGGGTTTCAAGAGACCCAGTACTTC | CASSPFRLTGGFQETQYF
TRBJ1-5 | TRBD1 | TRBV28 | . | TGTGGAGGGGGGTTGACAGGGACGAATCAGCCCCAGCATTTT | CGGGLTGTNQPQHF
TRBJ2-1 | . | TRBV18 | . | TGTGCCAGCTCACCTAACAATGAGCAGTTCTTC | CASSPNNEQFF
TRBJ1-1 | TRBD1 | TRBV19 | once | TGTGCCAGTATTAGGAAGCAGGGGGCGTTGCTCGCAGCTTTCTTT | CASIRKQGALLAAFF
TRBJ2-3 | TRBD2 | TRBV7-9 | . | TGTGCCAGCAGCCCCGGGGGGGATACGCAGTATTTT | CASSPGGDTQYF
TRBJ1-6 | TRBD1 | TRBV7-6 | . | TGTGCCAGCAGCGCGGGACAGGGGGCAAATTCACCCCTCCACTTT | CASSAGQGANSPLHF
TRBJ1-4 | . | TRBV5-4 | . | TGTGCCAGCAGCGTTCGACAGCAGAGTTTTACAACTAATGAAAAACTGTTTTTT | CASSVRQQSFTTNEKLFF
TRBJ1-2 | TRBD1 | TRBV19 | . | TGTGCCAGTATTGCCAGGGGGGACTATGGCTACACCTTC | CASIARGDYGYTF
TRBJ2-2 | . | TRBV5-4 | . | TGTGCCAGCAGCTCCGTTCGCGGTGACACCGGGGAGCTGTTTTTT | CASSSVRGDTGELFF
TRBJ1-3 | . | TRBV5-6 | . | TGTGCCAGCAGCTTGTGGGAGAGCTCTGGAAACACCATATATTTT | CASSLWESSGNTIYF
TRBJ1-1 | . | TRBV7-9 | . | TGTGCCAGCAGCTCTAGGCCGACAGCTACAGACACTGAAGCTTTCTTT | CASSSRPTATDTEAFF
TRBJ1-2 | TRBD1 | TRBV19 | . | TGTGCCAGTAGTGGGGACAGGGATGACTATGGCTACACCTTC | CASSGDRDDYGYTF
TRBJ2-1 | . | TRBV6-5 | . | TGTGCCAGCAGTTACTCGTGGGCAGAGATGTACAATGAGCAGTTCTTC | CASSYSWAEMYNEQFF
TRBJ1-2 | . | TRBV4-3 | . | TGCGCCAGCAGCCAAGAATGGGGGAGGGTAGGCTATGGCTACACCTTC | CASSQEWGRVGYGYTF
TRBJ1-4 | . | TRBV10-3 | . | TGTGCCATCAGGTCGGGGTCCCAATCCGGCACCCGTAATGAAAAACTGTTTTTT | CAIRSGSQSGTRNEKLFF
TRBJ2-1 | . | TRBV27 | . | TGTGCCACGCCTGTACAGGCACCTTCCTACAATGAGCAGTTCTTC | CATPVQAPSYNEQFF
TRBJ1-5 | . | TRBV9 | . | TGTGCCAGCAGCCTAAGCGGGGAGCCCCAGCATTTT | CASSLSGEPQHF
TRBJ2-7 | . | TRBV4-2 | . | TGTGCCAGCAGCCACCGTCTACTCTACGAGCAGTACTTC | CASSHRLLYEQYF
TRBJ1-2 | . | TRBV6-5 | once | TGTGCCAGCAGTTACGGTCTCGGGAACTATGGCTACACCTTC | CASSYGLGNYGYTF
TRBJ1-4 | . | TRBV4-1 | . | TGCGCCAGCAGCCCCCAGCCTCGGATTGAGGCTAATGAAAAACTGTTTTTT | CASSPQPRIEANEKLFF
TRBJ2-4 | TRBD2 | TRBV4-1 | . | TGCGCCAGCAGCCTACCGGGGCGCGGGGGAAAAAACATTCAGTACTTC | CASSLPGRGGKNIQYF
TRBJ2-1 | TRBD2 | TRBV6-5 | once | TGTGCCAGCAGCCGACTAGCGGGGGACAATGAGCAGTTCTTC | CASSRLAGDNEQFF
TRBJ1-1 | TRBD1 | TRBV6-5 | . | TGTGCCAGCAGGGACCTGGGACAGGGGAACACTGAAGCTTTCTTT | CASRDLGQGNTEAFF
TRBJ1-2 | . | TRBV4-2 | . | TGTGCCAGCAGCCAAGATCCCAGGGCTAACTATGGCTACACCTTC | CASSQDPRANYGYTF
TRBJ1-3 | . | TRBV7-2 | . | TGTGCCAGCAGCCCCGGCCCAGGCTCTGGAAACACCATATATTTT | CASSPGPGSGNTIYF
TRBJ2-5 | . | TRBV30 | . | TGTGCCTGGAGTCCTCTGCGAGCGGTCCAAGAGACCCAGTACTTC | CAWSPLRAVQETQYF
TRBJ2-5 | TRBD1 | TRBV5-1 | . | TGCGCCAGCAGCGGACAGGGTCGCTTTGAGACCCAGTACTTC | CASSGQGRFETQYF
TRBJ1-2 | . | TRBV30 | . | TGTGCCTGGAATGCGGGGGGCCTTAACTATGGCTACACCTTC | CAWNAGGLNYGYTF
TRBJ2-3 | TRBD1 | TRBV18 | . | TGTGCCAGCTCACCGCCACAGGGGGAAGGAGATACGCAGTATTTT | CASSPPQGEGDTQYF
TRBJ1-1 | TRBD1 | TRBV5-1 | . | TGCGCCAGCAGCTTGATATCGGACAGGGAAGCTTTCTTT | CASSLISDREAFF
TRBJ2-5 | . | TRBV27 | . | TGTGCCAGCAGTCAATGGACATCCCGAAAGGAGACCCAGTACTTC | CASSQWTSRKETQYF
TRBJ2-7 | . | TRBV4-1 | . | TGCGCCAGCAGCCAAGATCTTCGCCCCAACTACCACTCCTACGAGCAGTACTTC | CASSQDLRPNYHSYEQYF
TRBJ1-6 | TRBD1 | TRBV27 | . | TGTGCCAGCAGTTTTCGGACAGGGAACTCACCCCTCCACTTT | CASSFRTGNSPLHF
TRBJ2-3 | TRBD2 | TRBV7-8 | . | TGTGCCAGCAGCCCCCTAGCGGGGTTTAGCACAGATACGCAGTATTTT | CASSPLAGFSTDTQYF
TRBJ2-5 | . | TRBV18 | . | TGTGCCAGCTCACCATCGAGGGCGGGGGAGACCCAGTACTTC | CASSPSRAGETQYF
TRBJ1-6 | TRBD1 | TRBV18 | . | TGTGCCAGCGGACTCACAGGGGCGGTAAATTCACCCCTCCACTTT | CASGLTGAVNSPLHF
TRBJ1-1 | TRBD1 | TRBV2 | few | TGTGCCAGCATGATGGACAGGGGCACTGAAGCTTTCTTT | CASMMDRGTEAFF
TRBJ2-5 | . | TRBV19 | once | TGTGCCAGTAGTATAGCACTAGAAGAGACCCAGTACTTC | CASSIALEETQYF
TRBJ2-4 | TRBD2 | TRBV28 | . | TGTGCCAGCAGCCAGGGACTAGCGGGAGCCAAAAACATTCAGTACTTC | CASSQGLAGAKNIQYF
TRBJ2-7 | . | TRBV5-1 | . | TGCGCCAGCAGCGCGGGACAGAGCCCTTACGAGCAGTACTTC | CASSAGQSPYEQYF
TRBJ1-2 | . | TRBV27 | . | TGTGCCAGCAGTGCCCAGGACGGGAGGGCGCAGGGCTACACCTTC | CASSAQDGRAQGYTF
TRBJ2-1 | . | TRBV7-7 | . | TGTGCCAGCAGCGCTAACAGGGACAATGAGCAGTTCTTC | CASSANRDNEQFF